The 14 T cell receptor beta chains reported below all come from one sample, sequenced in a study of vaccination and CD4 T cells after COVID-19. Cultured CD4+ T cells had their DNA profiled by the Oncomine TCR Beta short-read assay. Each CDR3 protein gets one entry after TCRdb re-called the PCR reads with MiXCR. The sample carries 9,500 to 15,000 distinct CDR3 sequences, 20% to 25% recorded once. Sample treatment: approximately nine-day PBMC culture with coronavirus spike peptide pools or control peptides (ViraFEST assay). Antigens for these TCRs are unknown. The sequencing used CD4+ T cells from blood, cultured in vitro, collected before SARS-CoV-2 vaccination. Receptors originate from a human donor who received a COVID-19 vaccine.

The rearrangement uses TRBV10-2 and TRBJ2-7, with D perhaps matching TRBD1 or TRBD2 (6 bases each). Germline V lookup: CDR1 WSHSY, CDR2 SAAADI. The CDR3 is 16 amino acids. Trimming cost V 10 bases and J 2 bases, with 24 bases left between them. The CDR3 region has the DNA TGCGCCACCCAAGGAAGGGGGACTTCAGGCACCTACGAGCAGTACTTC. Translation gives CATQGRGTSGTYEQYF.

In its sample, this clonotype was seen a few times. The CDR3 nucleotides are TGCGCCAGCAGCTCCGGGACAGCTGGGCATGAGCAGTTCTTC. It codes for CASSSGTAGHEQFF. The chain links TRBV5-1 to TRBJ2-1; 7 bases are a match to TRBD1. The germline V gene encodes CDR1 SGHRS and CDR2 YFSETQ. V dropped 3 bases and J dropped 8; count of bases not matched to a gene: 8. The CDR3 covers 14 residues.

The rearrangement uses TRBV7-6 and TRBJ2-2; possible D gene TRBD1, 7 bases. The CDR3 loop spans 16 amino acids. Trimming took off 2 bases at V and 4 bases at J, with 14 bases between the two ends. Germline assignment: CDR1 SGHVS and CDR2 FNYEAQ. The DNA of the CDR3 is TGTGCCAGCAGCTTAAAACAGGGGAGGACCACCGGGGAGCTGTTTTTT. Translated: CASSLKQGRTTGELFF.

This clonotype was detected only a few times. The chain couples TRBV5-1 to TRBJ2-2; no definite D call. CDR3 length equals 15 residues. The V and J ends lost 0 bases and 0 bases respectively, with 6 bases between them. Germline CDR1 SGHRS, CDR2 YFSETQ. The CDR3 loop is CASSLGLPNTGELFF. CDR3 DNA: TGCGCCAGCAGCTTGGGCTTACCGAACACCGGGGAGCTGTTTTTT.

The genes are TRBV4-2 and TRBJ2-5; 14 bases are a match to TRBD2. Losses at the gene ends were 3 bases for V and 0 bases for J; bases not matched to a gene: 6. This CDR3 is 18 amino acids long. The germline V gene encodes CDR1 LGHNA and CDR2 YNFKEQ. The CDR3 coding sequence is TGTGCCAGCAGCCAGGGGACTAGCGGGGGCCGGTACCAAGAGACCCAGTACTTC. Protein: CASSQGTSGGRYQETQYF.

This clonotype appeared a few times. This chain connects TRBV5-4 to TRBJ2-7, with D unresolved. Per germline, CDR1 SGHNT and CDR2 YYREEE (reference sequence). The CDR3 loop spans 14 amino acids. V dropped 5 bases and J dropped 6 bases, with 18 bases sitting between them. CDR3 sequence reads: CASRSGPSSIEQYF. The CDR3 DNA reads as TGTGCCAGCAGATCCGGGCCAAGCTCGATCGAGCAGTACTTC.

This chain uses TRBV27 with TRBJ1-5; the D gene is possibly TRBD1 (6 bases). The V end was cut by 8 bases, the J end by 2 bases, with 19 bases between. The CDR3 is made up of 16 amino acids. Germline V gives CDR1 MNHEY, CDR2 SMNVEV (reference sequence). For the CDR3, the DNA is TGTGCCAGCGGCCTTGGAGTGGACAGAGGCAATCAGCCCCAGCATTTT. This codes for CASGLGVDRGNQPQHF.

This clonotype turned up a few times. The V gene is TRBV6-1, the J gene TRBJ1-1; 8 positions match TRBD1. Germline V gene sequence: CDR1 MNHNS, CDR2 SASEGT. This CDR3 has 13 residues. The V gene end was trimmed by 5 bases and the J gene end by 5 bases; junction bases not matched to a gene: 4. In DNA form, the CDR3 reads TGTGCCAGCAGTAACAGGGGGTTTACTGAAGCTTTCTTT. It yields the protein CASSNRGFTEAFF.

This clonotype is medium-sized (0.01 to 0.1%) by share. This chain links TRBV6-5 with TRBJ2-7, with D perhaps given as TRBD1 or TRBD2 (5 bases each). CDR1 and CDR2 (germline): MNHEY, SVGAGI. The length of the CDR3 is 13 residues. The V end lost 2 bases, the J end lost 2 bases, and 7 bases lay between the germline ends. The CDR3 reads CASSYRGPYEQYF. Here the CDR3 DNA reads TGTGCCAGCAGTTACAGGGGACCCTACGAGCAGTACTTC.

The CDR3 bases are TGTGCCAGCAGCCAAGATTGGGCAGGTGGGACCCAGTACTTC. Protein product: CASSQDWAGGTQYF. This sequence joins TRBV3-1 and TRBJ2-5; unclear D gene. CDR1 is LGHDT, CDR2 YNNKEL, per germline (reference sequence). Trimming shortened V by 0 bases and J by 7 bases, and 12 bases separated the two germline ends. This CDR3 spans 14 amino acids.

As for this clonotype: A read error may account for a junction end that differs from germline. The chain joins TRBV10-1 to TRBJ1-3; no clear D. CDR1 is WNHNN and CDR2 is SYGVQD in the germline V gene (reference sequence). CDR3 length: 8 amino acids. CDR3 residues: CAGRGVDF. The DNA of the CDR3 is TGCGCCGGTCGCGGAGTGGATTTT.

The chain combines TRBV5-1 with TRBJ2-3; possibly TRBD2 for D (5 bases). There are 15 residues in the CDR3. Germline values: CDR1 SGHRS, CDR2 YFSETQ. V was cut by 5 bases and J by 1 base, with 14 bases left in between. CDR3 sequence reads: CASRKEALGTDTQYF. The CDR3 bases are TGCGCCAGCAGAAAGGAGGCGCTGGGCACAGATACGCAGTATTTT.

Note on this clonotype: Since the CDR3 does not end with the conserved phenylalanine or tryptophan, this likely comes from a read error. V is TRBV19 and J is TRBJ2-5; D is ambiguous. The CDR3 runs to 11 residues. V shed 3 bases and J shed 3 bases, with 2 bases lying between them. Germline assignment: CDR1 LNHDA and CDR2 SQIVND (reference sequence). The DNA for the CDR3 is TGTGCCAGTAGTATCAAAGAGACCCAGTACCTC. Protein: CASSIKETQYL.

The CDR3 DNA is TGCGCCAGCAGCTTGGGGCCCTTCCGGACAGGGGGCGCTTCTCGACTCGATGAGCAGTTCTTC. Residues: CASSLGPFRTGGASRLDEQFF. The chain links TRBV5-1 to TRBJ2-1, with 11 bases lining up with TRBD1. The CDR3 totals 21 residues. Germline CDR1 is SGHRS and CDR2 is YFSETQ. V shed 0 bases, J shed 8 bases, and the junction held 22 bases outside the gene matches.